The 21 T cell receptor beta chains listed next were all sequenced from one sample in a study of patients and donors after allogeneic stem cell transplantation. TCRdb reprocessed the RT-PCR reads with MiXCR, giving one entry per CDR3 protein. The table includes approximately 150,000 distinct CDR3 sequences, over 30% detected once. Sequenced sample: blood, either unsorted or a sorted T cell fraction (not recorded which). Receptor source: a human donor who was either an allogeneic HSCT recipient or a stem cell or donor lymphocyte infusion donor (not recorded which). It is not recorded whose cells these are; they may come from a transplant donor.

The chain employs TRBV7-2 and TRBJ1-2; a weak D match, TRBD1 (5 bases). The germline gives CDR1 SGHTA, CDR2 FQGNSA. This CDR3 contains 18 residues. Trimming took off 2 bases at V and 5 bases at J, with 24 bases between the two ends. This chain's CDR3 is CASSLTPSGTGIQYGYTF. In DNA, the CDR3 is TGTGCCAGCAGCTTAACCCCATCCGGGACGGGGATCCAATATGGCTACACCTTC.

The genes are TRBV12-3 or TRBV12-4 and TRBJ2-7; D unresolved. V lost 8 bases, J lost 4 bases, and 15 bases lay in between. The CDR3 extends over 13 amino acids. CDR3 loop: CASCRDVDYEQYF. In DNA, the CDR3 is TGTGCCAGCTGCCGTGATGTCGATTACGAGCAGTACTTC.

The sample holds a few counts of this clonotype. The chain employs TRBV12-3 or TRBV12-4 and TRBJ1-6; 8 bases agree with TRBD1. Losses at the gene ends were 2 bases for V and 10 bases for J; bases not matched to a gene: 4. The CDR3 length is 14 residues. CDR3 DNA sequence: TGTGCCAGCAGTTTAAACAGGGGGGGCTCACCCCTCCACTTT. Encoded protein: CASSLNRGGSPLHF.

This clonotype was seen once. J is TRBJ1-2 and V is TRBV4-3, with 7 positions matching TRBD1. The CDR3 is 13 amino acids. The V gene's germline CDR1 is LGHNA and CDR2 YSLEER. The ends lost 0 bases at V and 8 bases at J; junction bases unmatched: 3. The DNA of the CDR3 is TGCGCCAGCAGCCAAGAAAGCAGGGGGGGCTACACCTTC. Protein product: CASSQESRGGYTF.

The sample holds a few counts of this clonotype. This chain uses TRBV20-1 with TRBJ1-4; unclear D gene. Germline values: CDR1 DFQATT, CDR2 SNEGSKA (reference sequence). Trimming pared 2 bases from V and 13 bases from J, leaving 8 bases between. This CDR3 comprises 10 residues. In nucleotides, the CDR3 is TGCAGTGCTAGACCGACACCACTGTTTTTT. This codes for CSARPTPLFF.

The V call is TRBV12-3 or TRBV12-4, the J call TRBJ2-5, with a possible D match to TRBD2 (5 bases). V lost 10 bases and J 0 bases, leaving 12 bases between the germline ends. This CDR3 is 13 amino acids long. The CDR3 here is CATRRGYQETQYF. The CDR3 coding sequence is TGTGCCACTAGGAGAGGGTACCAAGAGACCCAGTACTTC.

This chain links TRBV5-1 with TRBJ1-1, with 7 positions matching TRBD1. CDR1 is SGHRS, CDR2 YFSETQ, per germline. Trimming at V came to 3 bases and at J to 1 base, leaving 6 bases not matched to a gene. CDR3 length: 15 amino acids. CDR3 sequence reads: CASSSKTGTNTEAFF. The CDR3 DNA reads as TGCGCCAGCAGCTCGAAGACAGGGACGAACACTGAAGCTTTCTTT.

The DNA of the CDR3 is TGTGCCAGCCAGGGATGGGCTCTGGCTGAAGGACCAGCTAACTATGGCTACACCTTC. Translating gives CASQGWALAEGPANYGYTF. The V gene is TRBV4-2, the J gene TRBJ1-2; D is possibly TRBD1 (5 bases). Trimming removed 8 bases at V and 0 bases at J, with 28 bases between. The CDR3 covers 19 residues. Germline CDR1 and CDR2: LGHNA and YNFKEQ.

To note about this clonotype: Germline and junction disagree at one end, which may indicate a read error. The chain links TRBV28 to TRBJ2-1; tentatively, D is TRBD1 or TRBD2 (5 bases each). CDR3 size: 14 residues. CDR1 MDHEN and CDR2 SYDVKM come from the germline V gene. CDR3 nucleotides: TGTGCTAGCAGTTTCTGGGGACCGAACAATGAGCAGTTCTTC. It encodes CASSFWGPNNEQFF.

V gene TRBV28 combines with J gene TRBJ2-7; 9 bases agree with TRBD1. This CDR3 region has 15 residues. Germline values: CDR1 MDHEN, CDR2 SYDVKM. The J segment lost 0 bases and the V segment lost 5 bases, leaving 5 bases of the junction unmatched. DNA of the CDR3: TGTGCCAGCAGTGGACCGGGACAGGGCTCCTACGAGCAGTACGTC. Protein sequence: CASSGPGQGSYEQYV.

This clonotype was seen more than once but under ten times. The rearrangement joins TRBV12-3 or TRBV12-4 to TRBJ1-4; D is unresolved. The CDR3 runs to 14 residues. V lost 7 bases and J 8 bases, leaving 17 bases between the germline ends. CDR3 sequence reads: CASTFRAHGEKLFF. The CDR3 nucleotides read TGTGCCAGCACCTTTAGGGCCCATGGGGAAAAACTGTTTTTT.

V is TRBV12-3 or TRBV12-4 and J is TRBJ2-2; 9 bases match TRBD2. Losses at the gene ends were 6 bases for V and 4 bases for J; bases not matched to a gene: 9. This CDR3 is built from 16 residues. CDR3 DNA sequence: TGTGCCAGCAGCCCCCGACTAGCGGATTCCACCGGGGAGCTGTTTTTT. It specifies CASSPRLADSTGELFF.

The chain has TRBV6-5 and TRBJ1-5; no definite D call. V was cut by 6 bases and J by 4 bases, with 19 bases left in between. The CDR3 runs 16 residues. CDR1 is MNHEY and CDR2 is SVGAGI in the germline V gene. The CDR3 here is CASRLLGGSGNQPQHF. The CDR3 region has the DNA TGTGCCAGCAGGCTCCTAGGTGGCAGCGGGAATCAGCCCCAGCATTTT.

The CDR3 is CSASRTGVGTEAFF. The CDR3 nucleotides read TGCAGTGCTAGCCGAACAGGGGTGGGCACTGAAGCTTTCTTT. The chain is built from TRBV20-1 and TRBJ1-1, with TRBD1 matching over 7 bases. The trim removed 3 bases at V and 4 bases at J, leaving 8 bases unmatched. CDR1 and CDR2 (germline): DFQATT, SNEGSKA (reference sequence). This CDR3 has 14 amino acids.

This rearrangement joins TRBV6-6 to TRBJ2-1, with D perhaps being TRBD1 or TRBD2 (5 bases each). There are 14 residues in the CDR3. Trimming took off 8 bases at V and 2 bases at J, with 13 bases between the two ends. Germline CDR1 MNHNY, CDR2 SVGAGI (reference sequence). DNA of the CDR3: TGTGCCAGCGGGGGTCCCTTAACCTACAATGAGCAGTTCTTC. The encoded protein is CASGGPLTYNEQFF.

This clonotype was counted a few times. The CDR3, as DNA: TGCAGTGCTAGAGAAGCGGGGGTCGACTATGGCTACACCTTC. It translates to CSAREAGVDYGYTF. The V call is TRBV20-1, the J call TRBJ1-2; D perhaps matches TRBD1 (5 bases). This CDR3 has 14 amino acids. V lost 0 bases and J 3 bases, leaving 11 bases between the germline ends. Per germline, CDR1 DFQATT and CDR2 SNEGSKA (reference sequence).

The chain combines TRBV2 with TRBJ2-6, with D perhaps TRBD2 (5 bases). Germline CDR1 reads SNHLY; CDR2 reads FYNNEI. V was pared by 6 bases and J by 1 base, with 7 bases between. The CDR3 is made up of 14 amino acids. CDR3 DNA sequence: TGTGCCAGCAGAGGCGGGTCTGGGGCCAACGTCCTGACTTTC. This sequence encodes CASRGGSGANVLTF.

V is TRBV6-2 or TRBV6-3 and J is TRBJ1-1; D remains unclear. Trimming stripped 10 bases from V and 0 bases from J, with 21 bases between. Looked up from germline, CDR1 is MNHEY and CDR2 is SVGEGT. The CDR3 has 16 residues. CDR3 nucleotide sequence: TGTGCCACCCAAGTCGGACCCGATTACCTGAACACTGAAGCTTTCTTT. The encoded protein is CATQVGPDYLNTEAFF.

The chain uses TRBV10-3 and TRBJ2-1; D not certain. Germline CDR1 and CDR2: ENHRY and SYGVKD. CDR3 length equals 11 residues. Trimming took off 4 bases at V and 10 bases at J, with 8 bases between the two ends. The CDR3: CAISVATEQFF. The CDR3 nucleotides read TGTGCCATCAGTGTAGCAACCGAGCAGTTCTTC.

CDR3 coding DNA: TGTGCCAGCACGGACAGGGGGTCTTCACCCCTCCACTTT. Its protein product is CASTDRGSSPLHF. The V and J genes are TRBV12-3 or TRBV12-4 and TRBJ1-6, with 10 bases matching TRBD1. Trimming took 7 bases from V and 9 from J; bases not matched to a gene: 3. The CDR3 is 13 residues long.

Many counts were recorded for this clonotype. As DNA, the CDR3 is TGTGCCAGCAGTCCCCTGGGGGGACAGGGAGAAAAACTGTTTTTT. Its translation: CASSPLGGQGEKLFF. V and J are TRBV28 and TRBJ1-4; 9 bases are shared with TRBD1. This CDR3 comprises 15 residues. Losses at the gene ends were 5 bases for V and 8 bases for J; bases not matched to a gene: 9. Germline V lookup: CDR1 MDHEN, CDR2 SYDVKM.